Listed below are T cell receptor beta chains from one sample, sequenced in a study of blood T cell repertoires in COVID-19. The table came from immunoSEQ multiplex PCR; TCRdb's copy has only in-frame clones and leaves some out. The sample consists of roughly 170,000 clones, almost 80% of them appearing once. Sample: PBMCs or T cells enriched from blood (not recorded which). These receptors were collected from a woman aged 45-65 years who had recovered from COVID-19. Each CDR3 is given with its conserved first and last residue. A D gene is named only where the DNA matches it firmly. A row's size may be missing; if present it is once, few, many or a size class.

clone_size	v_call	d_call	j_call	cdr3_aa	cdr3_nt
few	TRBV10-3	-	TRBJ1-2	CAISAQGQGYGYTF	TGTGCCATCAGTGCGCAGGGGCAGGGCTATGGCTACACCTTC
-	TRBV12-3/TRBV12-4	-	TRBJ2-1	CASGLISYNEQFF	TGTGCCAGCGGCCTCATCTCCTACAATGAGCAGTTCTTC
-	TRBV19	-	TRBJ1-2	CASSMSRDFSGGYTF	TGTGCCAGTAGTATGAGCAGAGACTTCTCTGGTGGCTACACCTTC
many	TRBV5-6	-	TRBJ1-6	CASSLGAGRYSPLHF	TGTGCCAGCAGCTTGGGAGCAGGGCGATATTCACCCCTCCACTTT
-	TRBV5-4	-	TRBJ1-1	CASSQDWNTEAFF	TGTGCCAGCAGCCAGGACTGGAACACTGAAGCTTTCTTT
-	TRBV29-1	-	TRBJ1-1	CSVEGPGGQAEAFF	TGCAGCGTTGAGGGTCCGGGGGGGCAAGCTGAAGCTTTCTTT
-	TRBV5-6	TRBD2	TRBJ2-1	CASSLLAGGTTYNEQFF	TGTGCCAGCAGCCTACTAGCGGGAGGGACTACCTACAATGAGCAGTTCTTC
few	TRBV4-3	TRBD1	TRBJ1-1	CASSQPGTGVTEAFF	TGCGCCAGCAGCCAGCCCGGGACAGGGGTAACTGAAGCTTTCTTT
-	TRBV12-5	-	TRBJ1-2	CASGLDRERMKTF	TGTGCTAGTGGTTTGGACAGGGAGAGGATGAAAACCTTC
few	TRBV7-9	TRBD1	TRBJ2-7	CASSRLGDRSYEQYF	TGTGCCAGCAGCCGCCTGGGGGACAGGTCCTACGAGCAGTACTTC
-	TRBV18	TRBD2	TRBJ2-4	CASSPSELASGSPIQYF	TGTGCCAGCTCACCGTCTGAGTTGGCTAGCGGCTCTCCCATTCAGTACTTC
-	TRBV3-1/TRBV3-2	-	TRBJ2-7	CASSQARSYEQYF	TGTGCCAGCAGCCAAGCCCGCTCCTACGAGCAGTACTTC
-	TRBV20-1	-	TRBJ1-3	CSASKYGSGNTIYF	TGCAGTGCTAGTAAATACGGTTCTGGAAACACCATATATTTT
once	TRBV7-9	TRBD1	TRBJ2-3	CASSRGTGVTDTQYF	TGTGCCAGCAGCCGCGGGACAGGGGTCACAGATACGCAGTATTTT
-	TRBV6-4	TRBD1	TRBJ2-5	CASRPPGQEKETQYF	TGTGCCAGCAGACCACCGGGACAGGAGAAAGAGACCCAGTACTTC
-	TRBV18	TRBD1	TRBJ2-5	CASSPNRGQETQYF	TGTGCCAGCTCACCAAACAGGGGCCAAGAGACCCAGTACTTC
few	TRBV6-5	TRBD1	TRBJ2-3	CASSPLDRGTDTQYF	TGTGCCAGCAGCCCACTAGACAGGGGGACAGATACGCAGTATTTT
-	TRBV12-3/TRBV12-4	-	TRBJ2-7	CASGLGGNEQYF	TGTGCCAGCGGATTAGGCGGGAACGAGCAGTACTTC
few	TRBV7-8	TRBD1	TRBJ1-4	CASSSRDRANEKLFF	TGTGCCAGCAGCTCCCGGGACAGGGCCAATGAAAAACTGTTTTTT
few	TRBV20-1	TRBD1	TRBJ1-2	CSASGQGRGNYGYTF	TGCAGTGCTAGTGGACAGGGTAGGGGGAACTATGGCTACACCTTC
once	TRBV4-2	TRBD1	TRBJ2-3	CASSQDWDRVGIGSTDTQYF	TGTGCCAGCAGCCAAGATTGGGACAGGGTAGGAATCGGAAGCACAGATACGCAGTATTTT
once	TRBV6-5	TRBD1	TRBJ1-4	CASRDRVTNEKLFF	TGTGCCAGCAGGGACAGGGTGACTAATGAAAAACTGTTTTTT
-	TRBV21-1	-	TRBJ2-3	CASSADYRILFPQYF	TGTGCCAGCAGCGCAGACTATAGGATACTGTTCCCGCAGTATTTT
-	TRBV27	-	TRBJ2-7	CASSLSAVSYEQYF	TGTGCCAGCAGTTTATCCGCGGTTTCCTACGAGCAGTACTTC
-	TRBV11-1	-	TRBJ2-1	CASSPAEKRSYNEQFF	TGTGCCAGCAGCCCGGCGGAGAAGCGGAGCTACAATGAGCAGTTCTTC
-	TRBV19	-	TRBJ2-6	CASSSLATPLVLTF	TGTGCCAGTAGTAGTCTAGCGACACCACTTGTCCTGACTTTC
once	TRBV6-2/TRBV6-3	TRBD1	TRBJ2-1	CASSSGKGAWYEQFF	TGTGCCAGCAGTAGTGGAAAGGGGGCATGGTATGAGCAGTTCTTC
-	TRBV28	TRBD1	TRBJ1-5	CASRRTGGNQPQHF	TGTGCCAGCAGACGTACAGGGGGTAATCAGCCCCAGCATTTT
few	TRBV24-1	-	TRBJ1-2	CATSAFHYGYTF	TGTGCCACCAGTGCATTCCATTATGGCTACACCTTC
-	TRBV14	-	TRBJ2-7	CASSQNPPGIRHEQYF	TGTGCCAGCAGCCAAAACCCACCGGGGATTCGTCACGAGCAGTACTTC
once	TRBV7-6	-	TRBJ1-5	CANSLASRGKPSNQPQHF	TGTGCCAACAGCTTAGCGAGTAGGGGGAAACCCAGCAATCAGCCCCAGCATTTT
few	TRBV18	-	TRBJ1-4	CASSPEGLEGKLFF	TGTGCCAGCTCACCTGAGGGACTCGAGGGGAAACTGTTTTTT
-	TRBV30	-	TRBJ2-2	CAWSDGTGELFF	TGTGCCTGGAGTGACGGGACCGGGGAGCTGTTTTTT
-	TRBV15	-	TRBJ2-3	CATSRSRERGDTQYF	TGTGCCACCAGCAGATCACGGGAGAGGGGAGATACGCAGTATTTT
-	TRBV7-2	-	TRBJ2-7	CASSLYLTGSYEQYF	TGTGCCAGCAGCTTATATCTCACAGGCTCCTACGAGCAGTACTTC
-	TRBV5-5	-	TRBJ2-2	CASSLHLGGGYTGELFF	TGTGCCAGCAGCTTACATTTAGGAGGGGGCTACACCGGGGAGCTGTTTTTT
-	TRBV28	TRBD1	TRBJ1-6	CASGTPGQDPNSPLHF	TGTGCCAGCGGGACTCCGGGACAGGACCCTAATTCACCCCTCCACTTT
-	TRBV18	-	TRBJ1-1	CASSPPTGGKNTEAFF	TGTGCCAGCTCTCCACCTACGGGGGGGAAGAACACTGAAGCTTTCTTT
-	TRBV27	TRBD1	TRBJ1-6	CASSLSRTGGTNSPLHF	TGTGCCAGCAGTTTATCCAGGACAGGGGGTACTAATTCACCCCTCCACTTT
-	TRBV5-1	-	TRBJ2-4	CASSPTSSVIQYF	TGCGCCAGCAGCCCAACTAGTTCCGTCATTCAGTACTTC
-	TRBV7-3	TRBD1	TRBJ2-5	CASSLVGATGQETQYF	TGTGCCAGCAGCTTGGTAGGAGCGACAGGGCAAGAGACCCAGTACTTC
once	TRBV29-1	TRBD2	TRBJ2-1	CLIAGDGNEQFF	TGCCTAATAGCGGGAGACGGCAATGAGCAGTTCTTC